This T cell receptor (beta chain) was profiled in a study of spatial heterogeneity in lung cancer. Time point indicated: sample taken at primary tumor resection. Unsorted whole RNA from tumor, nontumor lung or frozen PBMC underwent sequencing. Untreated early-stage non-small cell lung cancer patients, roughly 72 in total, were the donors. As to this clonotype: Its antigen remains unidentified.

Notes on the study in general: TCRs found ubiquitously expanded in tumor appeared in blood more at resection than at follow-up.

A single record per CDR3 protein comes from TCRdb applying MiXCR to the 5' RACE reads. This table holds more than 85,000 distinct CDR3 sequences, around 8.6% found once. CDR3 length: 15 amino acids. The V and J ends lost 4 bases and 2 bases, in that order; junction bases with no gene match: 9. Per the germline V gene, CDR1 is SGHDT and CDR2 is YYEEEE. The chain joins TRBV5-6 to TRBJ2-7; the match to TRBD2 covers 7 bases. This receptor was identified in a male donor with early-stage non-small cell lung cancer. The sequencing here drew on PBMCs, taken at surgery. Written as DNA, the CDR3 is TGTGCCAGCAGCCCTGCCGGGACTACCCCCTACGAGCAGTACTTC. It translates to CASSPAGTTPYEQYF.